Sequencing of this T cell receptor beta chain was carried out in a study of blood T cells in healthy people across ages. With a J-beta primer mix and a sample-barcoded 5' primer, a second PCR ran 7 to 11 cycles. One entry per CDR3 protein results from TCRdb running MiXCR on the 5' RACE reads. The sample holds 700,000 or so distinct CDR3 sequences; about 20% are singletons and the top ten take about 22%. Germline-derived CDR1 and CDR2 are MNHEY and SMNVEV (reference sequence). V lost 4 bases, J lost 3 bases, and 11 bases lay in between. The CDR3 spans 14 residues. This chain joins TRBV27 and TRBJ2-3, with unresolved D. Sequencing was done on a sample of blood. The TCR was taken from a man in his sixties or seventies in good health. The CDR3 loop reads CASSYQAWTDTQYF. The DNA for the CDR3 is TGTGCCAGCAGTTACCAGGCCTGGACAGATACGCAGTATTTT.